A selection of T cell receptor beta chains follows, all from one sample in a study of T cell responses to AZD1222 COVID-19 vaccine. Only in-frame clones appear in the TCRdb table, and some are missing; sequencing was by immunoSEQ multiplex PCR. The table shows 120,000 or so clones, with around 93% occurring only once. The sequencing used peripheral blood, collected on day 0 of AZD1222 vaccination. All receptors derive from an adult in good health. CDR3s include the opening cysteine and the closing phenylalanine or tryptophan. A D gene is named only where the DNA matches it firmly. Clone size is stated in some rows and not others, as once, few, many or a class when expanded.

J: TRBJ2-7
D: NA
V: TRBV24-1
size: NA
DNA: TGTGCCACCAGTGATTCCCAGGACGAGCAGTACTTC
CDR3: CATSDSQDEQYF

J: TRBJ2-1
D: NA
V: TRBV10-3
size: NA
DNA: TGTGCCATCAGTGAGTTACAGTACAATGAGCAGTTCTTC
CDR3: CAISELQYNEQFF

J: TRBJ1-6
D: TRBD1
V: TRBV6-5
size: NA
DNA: TGTGCCAGCAGTTTACAGGGGACGGGATTAAATTCACCCCTCCACTTT
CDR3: CASSLQGTGLNSPLHF

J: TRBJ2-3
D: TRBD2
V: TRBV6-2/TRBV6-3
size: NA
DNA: TGTGCCAGCAGTCAAACTAGCGGGAGGGCCACAGATACGCAGTATTTT
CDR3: CASSQTSGRATDTQYF

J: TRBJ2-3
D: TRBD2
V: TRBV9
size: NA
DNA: TGTGCCAGCAGCGCCTCTAGCGGGGGTTATGATACGCAGTATTTT
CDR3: CASSASSGGYDTQYF

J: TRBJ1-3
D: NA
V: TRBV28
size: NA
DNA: TGTGCCAGCAGCCGATTGCAGGGGCTCTCTGGAAACACCATATATTTT
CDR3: CASSRLQGLSGNTIYF

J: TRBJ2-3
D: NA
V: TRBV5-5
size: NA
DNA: TGTGCCAGCACCAAGGATGGAGATACGCAGTATTTT
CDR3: CASTKDGDTQYF

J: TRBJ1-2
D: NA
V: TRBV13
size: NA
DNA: TGTGCCAGCAGCTTCCGACTGTCTAACTATGGCTACACCTTC
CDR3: CASSFRLSNYGYTF

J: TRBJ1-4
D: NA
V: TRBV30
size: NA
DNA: TGTGCCTGGAGGCCGGGGGGGGCTCTTGAAAAACTGTTTTTT
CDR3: CAWRPGGALEKLFF

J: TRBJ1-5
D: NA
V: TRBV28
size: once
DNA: TGTGCCAGCAGTTTATACAATCAGCCCCAGCATTTT
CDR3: CASSLYNQPQHF

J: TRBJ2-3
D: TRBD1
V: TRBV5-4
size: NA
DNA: TGTGCCAGCAGCTTGGTGCAAACAGGGGCAGATACGCAGTATTTT
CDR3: CASSLVQTGADTQYF

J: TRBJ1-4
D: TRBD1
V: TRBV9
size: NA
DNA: TGTGCCAGCAGCGTAGGGCCTGGGACAGGGACCGCCCTAGGCAGTGAAAAACTGTTTTTT
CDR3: CASSVGPGTGTALGSEKLFF

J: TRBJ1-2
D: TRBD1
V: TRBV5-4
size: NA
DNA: TGTGCCAGCAGCCACGGGACAGGCCAAGGTGGCTACACCTTC
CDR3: CASSHGTGQGGYTF

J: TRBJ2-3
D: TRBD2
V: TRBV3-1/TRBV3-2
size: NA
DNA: TGTGCCAGCAGCCCGTACCGGGCTAGCGGGAGGGGGCATTCAGATACGCAGTATTTT
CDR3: CASSPYRASGRGHSDTQYF

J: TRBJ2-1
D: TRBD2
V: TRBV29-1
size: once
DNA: TGCAGCGTTGAACGCGGGAGAACCTACAATGAGCAGTTCTTC
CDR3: CSVERGRTYNEQFF

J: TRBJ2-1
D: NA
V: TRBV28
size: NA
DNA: TGTGCCAGCAGTTTGCTGCGGAGGAGCTCCTACAATGAGCAGTTCTTC
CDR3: CASSLLRRSSYNEQFF

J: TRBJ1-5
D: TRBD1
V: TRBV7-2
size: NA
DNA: TGTGCCAGCAGCTGGGACAGGAATCAGCCCCAGCATTTT
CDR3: CASSWDRNQPQHF

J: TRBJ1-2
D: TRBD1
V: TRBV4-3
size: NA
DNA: TGCGCCAGCAGCCAAGGGACAGGGTTTCATGGCTACACCTTC
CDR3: CASSQGTGFHGYTF

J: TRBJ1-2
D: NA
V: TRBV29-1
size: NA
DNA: TGCAGCTATAGCAAACTACTATATGGCTACACCTTC
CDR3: CSYSKLLYGYTF

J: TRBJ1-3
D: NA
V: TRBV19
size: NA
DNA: TGTGCCAGTAGATCCTCCGGACGATTGAGCTCTGGAAACACCATATATTTT
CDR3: CASRSSGRLSSGNTIYF

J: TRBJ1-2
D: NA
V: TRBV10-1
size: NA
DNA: TGCGCCAGCTTCCGGACCAGCGGGGAGGGCCATGGCTACACCTTC
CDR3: CASFRTSGEGHGYTF

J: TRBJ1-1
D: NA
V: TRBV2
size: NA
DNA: TGTGCCAGCAGTTTCGACAGGACTGAAGCTTTCTTT
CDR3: CASSFDRTEAFF

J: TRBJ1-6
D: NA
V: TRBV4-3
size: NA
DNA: TGCGCCAGCAGCCAAGAAATGGGCGATAATTCACCCCTCCACTTT
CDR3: CASSQEMGDNSPLHF

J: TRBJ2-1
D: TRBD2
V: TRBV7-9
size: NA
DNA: TGTGCCAGCAGCCGGGGGACTAGCGGGAGACCGTCCTACAATGAGCAGTTCTTC
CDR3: CASSRGTSGRPSYNEQFF

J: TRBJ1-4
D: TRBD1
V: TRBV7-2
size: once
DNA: TGTGCCAGCAGCTTATTTGGGGCCGGGACAGGGAATGAAAAACTGTTTTTT
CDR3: CASSLFGAGTGNEKLFF

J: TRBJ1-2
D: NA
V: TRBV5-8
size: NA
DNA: TGTGCCAGCAGCCCACAGGGTTGGGGCTACACCTTC
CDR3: CASSPQGWGYTF

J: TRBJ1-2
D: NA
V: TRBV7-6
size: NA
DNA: TGTGCCAGCAGCTTATCCGGGGGGATGAACTATGGCTACACCTTC
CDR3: CASSLSGGMNYGYTF

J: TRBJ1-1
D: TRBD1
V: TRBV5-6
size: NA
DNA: TGTGCCAGCAGCTTGGAACCGGGACAGGGAACTGAAGCTTTCTTT
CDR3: CASSLEPGQGTEAFF

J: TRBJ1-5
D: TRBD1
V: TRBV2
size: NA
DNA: TGTGCCAGCAGTCGGGACAGGGTTAACAATCAGCCCCAGCATTTT
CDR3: CASSRDRVNNQPQHF

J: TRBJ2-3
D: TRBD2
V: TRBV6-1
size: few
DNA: TGTGCCAGCAGTGATATAGCGGGGGGGGCAGATACGCAGTATTTT
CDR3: CASSDIAGGADTQYF

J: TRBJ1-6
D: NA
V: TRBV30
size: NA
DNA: TGTGCCTGGAGTGTAGCGCAGCATTCACCCCTCCACTTT
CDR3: CAWSVAQHSPLHF

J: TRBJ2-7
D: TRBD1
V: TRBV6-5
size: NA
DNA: TGTGCCAGCAGTTATCGCGACAGGGGGCTGTACGAGCAGTACTTC
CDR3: CASSYRDRGLYEQYF

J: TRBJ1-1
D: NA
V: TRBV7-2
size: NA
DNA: TGTGCCAGCAGCTTAGAGTCTAGAACAACTGAAGCTTTCTTT
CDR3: CASSLESRTTEAFF

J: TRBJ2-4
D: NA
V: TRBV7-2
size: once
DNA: TGTGCCAGCAGCTTAGTAGGGGGGCAAAACATTCAGTACTTC
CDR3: CASSLVGGQNIQYF

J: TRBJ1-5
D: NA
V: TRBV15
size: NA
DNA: TGTGCCACCAGCAGTGACGATTCCAATCAGCCCCAGCATTTT
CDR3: CATSSDDSNQPQHF

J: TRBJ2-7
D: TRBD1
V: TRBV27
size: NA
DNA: TGTGCCAGCAGTTTTTCGGGACAGGGAAACTACGAGCAGTACTTC
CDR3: CASSFSGQGNYEQYF

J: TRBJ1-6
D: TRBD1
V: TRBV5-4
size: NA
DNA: TGTGCCAGCAGCTTTTCCGGGACAGGGTTCGGATATTCACCCCTCCACTTT
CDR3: CASSFSGTGFGYSPLHF

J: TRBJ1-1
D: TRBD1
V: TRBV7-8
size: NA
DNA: TGTGCCAGCAGCTCAGGGACAGGGGCGGGGTCCACTGAAGCTTTCTTT
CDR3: CASSSGTGAGSTEAFF

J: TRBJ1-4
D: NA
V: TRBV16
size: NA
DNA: TGTGCCAGCAGCCGGGACGCGTTCAAAGATGCAACTAATGAAAAACTGTTTTTT
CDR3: CASSRDAFKDATNEKLFF

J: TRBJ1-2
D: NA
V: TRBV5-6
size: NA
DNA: TGTGCCAGCAGCTTGAACAGGGCTCACTATGGCTACACCTTC
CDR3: CASSLNRAHYGYTF

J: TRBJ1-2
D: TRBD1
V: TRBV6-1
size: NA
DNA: TGTGCCAGCAGTGAAGGAAGGGACAGGGGTGGGCGGCATGGCTACACCTTC
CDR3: CASSEGRDRGGRHGYTF

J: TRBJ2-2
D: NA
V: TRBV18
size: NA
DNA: TGTGCCAGCTCACCCCCGGGTGGAACCGGGGAGCTGTTTTTT
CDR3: CASSPPGGTGELFF

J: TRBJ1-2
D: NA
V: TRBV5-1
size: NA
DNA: TGCGCCAGCAGCTTGGTAGCGGTGAACTATGGCTACACCTTC
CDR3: CASSLVAVNYGYTF

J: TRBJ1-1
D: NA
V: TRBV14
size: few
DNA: TGTGCCAGCAGCCAAGATGGTAGACATGAAGCTTTCTTT
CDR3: CASSQDGRHEAFF

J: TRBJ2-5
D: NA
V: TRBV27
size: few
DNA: TGTGCCAGCGCGGGGGGGGGACAGGGTTATCAGACCCAGTACTTC
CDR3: CASAGGGQGYQTQYF

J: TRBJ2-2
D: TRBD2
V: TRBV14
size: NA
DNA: TGTGCCAGCAGCCATCGGACTAGCGGGAGTAAGACCGGGGAGCTGTTTTTT
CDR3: CASSHRTSGSKTGELFF

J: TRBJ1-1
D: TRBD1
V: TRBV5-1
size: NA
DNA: TGCGCCAGCAGCTTGGCCGGGACAGGGGTGGAAGCTTTCTTT
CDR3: CASSLAGTGVEAFF